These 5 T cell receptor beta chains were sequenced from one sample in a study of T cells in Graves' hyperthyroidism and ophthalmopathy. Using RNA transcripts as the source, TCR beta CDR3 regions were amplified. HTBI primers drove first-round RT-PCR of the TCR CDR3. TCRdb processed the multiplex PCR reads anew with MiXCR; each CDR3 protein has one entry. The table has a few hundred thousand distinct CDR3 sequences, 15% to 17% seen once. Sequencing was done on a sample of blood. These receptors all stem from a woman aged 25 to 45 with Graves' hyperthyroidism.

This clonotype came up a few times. The chain's CDR3 is CASSISRSTYEQYF. For the CDR3, the DNA is TGTGCCAGTAGTATAAGTCGGAGTACCTACGAGCAGTACTTC. This chain connects TRBV19 to TRBJ2-7; D is ambiguous. Germline CDR1 and CDR2: LNHDA and SQIVND (reference sequence). The ends were cut back, 2 bases at V and 2 bases at J, with 10 bases in the middle. The CDR3 runs to 14 residues.

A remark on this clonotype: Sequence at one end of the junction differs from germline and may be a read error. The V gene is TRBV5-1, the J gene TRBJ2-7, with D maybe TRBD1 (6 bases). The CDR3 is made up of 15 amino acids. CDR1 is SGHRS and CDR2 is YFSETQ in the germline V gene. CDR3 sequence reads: CASSLSRTVSYGQYF. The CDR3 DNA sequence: TGCGCCAGCAGCTTGTCCCGGACAGTCTCCTACGGGCAGTACTTC.

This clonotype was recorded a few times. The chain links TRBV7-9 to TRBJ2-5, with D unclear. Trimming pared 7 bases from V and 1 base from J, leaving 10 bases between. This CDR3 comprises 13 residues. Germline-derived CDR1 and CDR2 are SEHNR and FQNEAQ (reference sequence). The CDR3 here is CASTPGVQETQYF. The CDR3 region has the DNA TGTGCCAGCACCCCCGGCGTCCAAGAGACCCAGTACTTC.

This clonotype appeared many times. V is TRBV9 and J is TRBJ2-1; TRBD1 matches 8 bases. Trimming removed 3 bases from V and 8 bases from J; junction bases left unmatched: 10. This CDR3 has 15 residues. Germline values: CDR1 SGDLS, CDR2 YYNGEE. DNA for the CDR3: TGTGCCAGCAGCGCGTCAGGGGGCCCTGGTTATGAGCAGTTCTTC. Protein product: CASSASGGPGYEQFF.

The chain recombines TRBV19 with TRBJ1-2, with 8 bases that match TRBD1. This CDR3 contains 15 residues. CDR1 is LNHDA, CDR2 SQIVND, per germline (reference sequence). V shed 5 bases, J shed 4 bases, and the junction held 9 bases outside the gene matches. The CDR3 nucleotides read TGTGCCAGTAGTTCCCAGACAGGGGTAGCCTATGGCTACACCTTC. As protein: CASSSQTGVAYGYTF. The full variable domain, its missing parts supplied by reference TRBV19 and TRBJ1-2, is DGGITQSPKYLFRKEGQNVTLSCEQNLNHDAMYWYRQDPGQGLRLIYYSQIVNDFQKGDIAEGYSVSREKKESFPLTVTSAQKNPTAFYLCASSSQTGVAYGYTFGSGTRLTVV.